Presented here are 13 T cell receptor beta chains from one specimen sequenced in a study of cytomegalovirus exposure and HLA in healthy donors. Generated by immunoSEQ multiplex PCR, the TCRdb table keeps only in-frame clones and is missing some. The sample carries fewer than 85,000 clones, roughly 94% recorded once. The source material was PBMCs. These receptors all stem from a woman younger than 35 in good health and CMV-seronegative.

The chain recombines TRBV7-3 with TRBJ1-6; 7 nucleotides line up with TRBD1. The ends lost 1 base at V and 9 bases at J; junction bases unmatched: 9. This CDR3 contains 16 residues. Germline CDR1 reads SGHTA; CDR2 reads FQGTGA. The CDR3 region has the DNA TGTGCCAGCAGCTTAAATCAGGGGGAAGCTGGTTCACCCCTCCACTTT. It specifies CASSLNQGEAGSPLHF.

Regarding this clone: An end of the junction does not agree with germline; a read error may underlie this. The CDR3 protein is CASTAWGTGGHF. The CDR3 DNA is TGTGCCAGCACGGCGTGGGGGACAGGGGGACACTTC. The chain employs TRBV6-5 and TRBJ2-7; TRBD1 agrees at 11 bases. CDR3 length: 12 residues. From germline, CDR1 is MNHEY and CDR2 SVGAGI.

This chain connects TRBV2 to TRBJ2-5; 8 positions match TRBD2. V shed 7 bases and J 4 bases; nucleotides not matched to a gene: 8. Germline V CDR1 and CDR2: SNHLY, FYNNEI. The CDR3 runs 14 residues. The CDR3 DNA reads TGTGCCAGCATCCAGCGGGGGAAGGGAGAGACCCAGTACTTC. Translating it yields CASIQRGKGETQYF.

The rearrangement uses TRBV7-2 and TRBJ2-7; D might be TRBD2 (6 bases). Trimming took 7 bases from V and 2 from J, leaving 15 bases between them. The CDR3 runs 14 residues. Germline loops: CDR1 SGHTA, CDR2 FQGNSA. CDR3 in DNA: TGTGCCAGCAACCCTGGGAGGAGGGCCTACGAGCAGTACTTC. Its protein is CASNPGRRAYEQYF.

The J gene is TRBJ1-1, the V gene TRBV5-6; the D is unclear. CDR3 length: 15 residues. Deletions cut 0 bases from V and 7 bases from J, with 16 bases between. Germline V gene data show CDR1 as SGHDT and CDR2 as YYEEEE. CDR3 sequence: CASSLVAPTMDEAFF. The CDR3 nucleotides are TGTGCCAGCAGCTTGGTAGCCCCAACGATGGATGAAGCTTTCTTT. Looking up the rest from reference TRBV5-6 and TRBJ1-1 gives the full variable domain: DAGVTQSPTHLIKTRGQQVTLRCSPKSGHDTVSWYQQALGQGPQFIFQYYEEEERQRGNFPDRFSGHQFPNYSSELNVNALLLGDSALYLCASSLVAPTMDEAFFGQGTRLTVV.

The CDR3 DNA reads TGCGCCAGCAGCTTGCCGGGGAGTCTGGAACTGTTTTTT. Its protein is CASSLPGSLELFF. The V call is TRBV5-1, the J call TRBJ1-4; no firm D call. Trimming removed 1 base at V and 12 bases at J, with 13 bases between. The germline V gene has CDR1 SGHRS and CDR2 YFSETQ. The CDR3 is made up of 13 amino acids.

V usage is TRBV11-1 and J usage is TRBJ2-1; TRBD1 matches 9 bases. Germline values: CDR1 SGHAT, CDR2 FQDESV (reference sequence). The J segment lost 2 bases and the V segment lost 5 bases, leaving 7 bases of the junction unmatched. The CDR3 totals 16 residues. The CDR3 sequence: CASSPRDRATYNEQFF. In DNA form, the CDR3 reads TGTGCCAGCAGCCCCCGGGACAGGGCCACCTACAATGAGCAGTTCTTC. Combining the CDR3 with reference TRBV11-1 and TRBJ2-1 gives the whole variable domain EAEVAQSPRYKITEKSQAVAFWCDPISGHATLYWYRQILGQGPELLVQFQDESVVDDSQLPKDRFSAERLKGVDSTLKIQPAELGDSAMYLCASSPRDRATYNEQFFGPGTRLTVL.

The chain is built from TRBV5-1 and TRBJ1-6, with 11 bases that match TRBD1. CDR3 length: 14 residues. Unmatched junction bases numbered 4, after V lost 4 bases and J lost 10 bases. The germline CDR1 and CDR2 sequences are SGHRS and YFSETQ. CDR3 protein: CASSEGQGASPLHF. In DNA, the CDR3 is TGCGCCAGCAGCGAAGGACAGGGGGCCTCACCCCTCCACTTT. The full variable domain, with the rest looked up from reference TRBV5-1 and TRBJ1-6, is KAGVTQTPRYLIKTRGQQVTLSCSPISGHRSVSWYQQTPGQGLQFLFEYFSETQRNKGNFPGRFSGRQFSNSRSEMNVSTLELGDSALYLCASSEGQGASPLHFGNGTRLTVT.

The chain is built from TRBV5-1 and TRBJ1-1; 7 bases align to TRBD1. The CDR3 is 17 residues long. V was pared by 0 bases and J by 0 bases, with 8 bases of the junction left unmatched. The germline CDR1 and CDR2 sequences are SGHRS and YFSETQ. The CDR3 sequence: CASSLVGTEFMNTEAFF. The CDR3 DNA is TGCGCCAGCAGCTTGGTCGGGACAGAGTTCATGAACACTGAAGCTTTCTTT.

V and J are TRBV6-6 and TRBJ1-1; D is ambiguous. This CDR3 contains 13 residues. Trimming took off 5 bases at V and 6 bases at J, with 13 bases between the two ends. Germline V CDR1 and CDR2: MNHNY, SVGAGI (reference sequence). The CDR3 DNA reads TGTGCCAGCAGTCCCTCTCGACTAGCTGAAGCTTTCTTT. This sequence encodes CASSPSRLAEAFF.

V is TRBV18 and J is TRBJ2-1; D gene unclear. Germline V gene data show CDR1 as KGHSH and CDR2 as LQKENI. This CDR3 has 14 residues. V was pared by 5 bases and J by 0 bases, with 8 bases between. The chain's CDR3 is CASSYLSSYNEQFF. The CDR3 coding sequence is TGTGCCAGCTCATACCTGAGCTCCTACAATGAGCAGTTCTTC.

The chain has TRBV30 and TRBJ1-4; 7 bases align to TRBD1. CDR3 length: 16 residues. V was pared by 6 bases and J by 0 bases, with 10 bases of the junction left unmatched. CDR1 is GTSNPN, CDR2 SVGIG, per germline (reference sequence). This chain's CDR3 is CACDREVAATNEKLFF. CDR3 bases: TGTGCCTGTGACAGGGAGGTGGCGGCAACTAATGAAAAACTGTTTTTT. The complete variable domain, with remaining parts taken from reference TRBV30 and TRBJ1-4, reads SQTIHQWPATLVQPVGSPLSLECTVEGTSNPNLYWYRQAAGRGLQLLFYSVGIGQISSEVPQNLSASRPQDRQFILSSKKLLLSDSGFYLCACDREVAATNEKLFFGSGTQLSVL.

This clone was seen more than once but under ten times. The V call is TRBV6-4, the J call TRBJ2-2; 11 nucleotides line up with TRBD2. This CDR3 has 15 amino acids. Germline CDR1 and CDR2: MRHNA and SNTAGT. The trim removed 4 bases at V and 4 bases at J, leaving 2 bases unmatched. CDR3 region: CASSVSGGATGELFF. CDR3 in DNA: TGTGCCAGCAGTGTTAGCGGGGGGGCCACCGGGGAGCTGTTTTTT.